The source of this TCR beta chain is a study of PD-1 blockade in classical Hodgkin lymphoma. Findings and caveats of the study: Compared with baseline, CD4+ but not CD8+ TCR diversity had risen significantly by C4D1.

Looked up from germline, CDR1 is PRHDT and CDR2 is FYEKMQ (reference sequence). Trimming shortened V by 5 bases and J by 2 bases, and 13 bases separated the two germline ends. This CDR3 region has 15 residues. Turning to this clone: Its specificity is unknown.

Time point denoted: cycle 4 day 1 (C4D1), after 5 to 7 weeks of nivolumab. Every patient relapsed after autologous stem cell transplantation, and brentuximab vedotin exposure varied. Generated by immunoSEQ multiplex PCR, the TCRdb table keeps only in-frame clones and is missing some. The data contain 20,000 or so clones, about 86% of them singletons. The source material was peripheral blood mononuclear cells (PBMCs), sampled before the fourth cycle of nivolumab. This TCR came from a human donor with classical Hodgkin lymphoma. The V and J genes are TRBV13 and TRBJ2-1; D gene uncertain. CDR3: CASSPTGDPYNEQFF. The DNA for the CDR3 is TGTGCCAGCAGCCCTACGGGCGATCCCTACAATGAGCAGTTCTTC.